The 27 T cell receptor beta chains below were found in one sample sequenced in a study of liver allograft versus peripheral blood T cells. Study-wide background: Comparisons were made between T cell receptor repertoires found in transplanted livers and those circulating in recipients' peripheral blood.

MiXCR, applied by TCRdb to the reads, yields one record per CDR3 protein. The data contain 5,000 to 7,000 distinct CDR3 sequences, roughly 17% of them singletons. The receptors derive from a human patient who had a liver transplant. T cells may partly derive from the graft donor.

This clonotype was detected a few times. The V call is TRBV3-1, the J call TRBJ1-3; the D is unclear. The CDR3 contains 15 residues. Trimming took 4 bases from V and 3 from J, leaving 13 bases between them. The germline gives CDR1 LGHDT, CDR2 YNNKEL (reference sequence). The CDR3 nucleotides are TGTGCCAGCAGCCCAAGGAGGGTGGTTGGAAACACCATATATTTT. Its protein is CASSPRRVVGNTIYF.

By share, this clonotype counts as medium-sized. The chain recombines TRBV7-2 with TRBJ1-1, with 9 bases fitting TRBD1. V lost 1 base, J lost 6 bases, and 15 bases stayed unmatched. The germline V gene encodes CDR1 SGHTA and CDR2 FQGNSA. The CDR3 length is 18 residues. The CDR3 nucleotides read TGTGCCAGCAGCTTAGTGTGGGACAGGGCCAACTTTGGGCCTGAAGCTTTCTTT. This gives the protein CASSLVWDRANFGPEAFF.

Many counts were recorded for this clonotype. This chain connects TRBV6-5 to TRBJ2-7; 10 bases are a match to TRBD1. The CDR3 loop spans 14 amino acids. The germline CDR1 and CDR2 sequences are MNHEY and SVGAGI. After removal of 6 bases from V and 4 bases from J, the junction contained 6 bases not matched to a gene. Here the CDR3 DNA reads TGTGCCAGCAGACCTGACAGGGGGCTTTACGAGCAGTACTTC. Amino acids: CASRPDRGLYEQYF.

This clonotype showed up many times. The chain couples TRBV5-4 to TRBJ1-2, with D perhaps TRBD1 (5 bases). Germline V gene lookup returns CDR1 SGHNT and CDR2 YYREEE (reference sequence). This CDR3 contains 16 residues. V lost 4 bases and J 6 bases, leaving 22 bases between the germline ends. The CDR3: CASSRGAGGVSNGYTF. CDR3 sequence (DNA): TGTGCCAGCAGCCGTGGGGCGGGGGGGGTCAGTAATGGCTACACCTTC.

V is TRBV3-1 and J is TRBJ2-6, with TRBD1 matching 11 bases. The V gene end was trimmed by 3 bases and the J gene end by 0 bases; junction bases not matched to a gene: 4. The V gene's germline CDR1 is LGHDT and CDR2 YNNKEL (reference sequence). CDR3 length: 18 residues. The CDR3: CASSHSDRGPSGANVLTF. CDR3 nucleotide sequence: TGTGCCAGCAGCCATTCGGACAGGGGGCCCTCTGGGGCCAACGTCCTGACTTTC.

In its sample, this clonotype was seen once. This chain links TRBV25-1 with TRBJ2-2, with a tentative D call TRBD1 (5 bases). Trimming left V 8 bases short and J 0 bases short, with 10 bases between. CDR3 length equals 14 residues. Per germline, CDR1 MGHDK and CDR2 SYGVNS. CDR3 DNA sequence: TGTGCCAGCGGCAGGGCCGCGAACACCGGGGAGCTGTTTTTT. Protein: CASGRAANTGELFF.

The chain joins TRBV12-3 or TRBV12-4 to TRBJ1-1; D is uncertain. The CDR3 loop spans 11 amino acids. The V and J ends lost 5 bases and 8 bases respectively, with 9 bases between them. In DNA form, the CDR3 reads TGTGCCAGCAGTCTTCGTGGGGAAGCTTTCTTT. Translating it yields CASSLRGEAFF.

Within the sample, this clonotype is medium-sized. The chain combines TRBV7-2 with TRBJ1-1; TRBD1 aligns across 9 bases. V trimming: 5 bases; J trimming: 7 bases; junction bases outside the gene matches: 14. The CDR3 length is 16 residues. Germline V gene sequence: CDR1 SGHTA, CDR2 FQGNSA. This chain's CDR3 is CASSPLSGQGSNEAFF. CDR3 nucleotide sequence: TGTGCCAGCAGCCCCCTTTCGGGACAGGGCTCTAATGAAGCTTTCTTT.

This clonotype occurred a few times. In DNA form, the CDR3 reads TGTGCCAGCAGCTCCCGCGGGGTGGCCCGCTACACCTTC. This gives the protein CASSSRGVARYTF. This sequence joins TRBV7-9 and TRBJ1-2; D unresolved. The CDR3 length is 13 residues. The germline V and J ends were trimmed by 4 bases and 9 bases, with 15 bases remaining between them. Germline V gene data show CDR1 as SEHNR and CDR2 as FQNEAQ (reference sequence).

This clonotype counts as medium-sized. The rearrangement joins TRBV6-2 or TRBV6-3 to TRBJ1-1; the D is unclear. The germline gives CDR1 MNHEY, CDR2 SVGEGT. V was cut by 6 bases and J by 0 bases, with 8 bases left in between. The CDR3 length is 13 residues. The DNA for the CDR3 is TGTGCCAGCAGCATAGGGATGAACACTGAAGCTTTCTTT. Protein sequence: CASSIGMNTEAFF.

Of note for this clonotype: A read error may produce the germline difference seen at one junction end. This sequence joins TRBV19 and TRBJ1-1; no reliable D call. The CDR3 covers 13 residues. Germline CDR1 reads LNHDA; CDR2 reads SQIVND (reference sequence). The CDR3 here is CASSLEPRAEAFF. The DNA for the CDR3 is TGTGCCAGTAGTCTAGAGCCGCGGGCTGAAGCTTTCTTT.

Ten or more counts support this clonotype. CDR3 loop: CASSSVPSYGYTF. CDR3 nucleotides: TGTGCCAGCAGTAGCGTTCCGTCCTATGGCTACACCTTC. V is TRBV6-5 and J is TRBJ1-2; D is unclear. The CDR3 sequence is 13 residues long. The germline V and J ends were trimmed by 5 bases and 4 bases, with 11 bases remaining between them. Germline V gives CDR1 MNHEY, CDR2 SVGAGI.

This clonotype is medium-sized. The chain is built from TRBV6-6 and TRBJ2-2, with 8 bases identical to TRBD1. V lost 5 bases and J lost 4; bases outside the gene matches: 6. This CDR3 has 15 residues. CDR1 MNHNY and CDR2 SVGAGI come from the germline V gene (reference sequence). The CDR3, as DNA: TGTGCCAGCAGTCTTCGGACAGGGCTCACCGGGGAGCTGTTTTTT. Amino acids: CASSLRTGLTGELFF.

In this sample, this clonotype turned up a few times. The CDR3 protein is CSATSGSNTEAFF. The DNA of the CDR3 is TGCAGTGCCACCTCCGGGTCGAACACTGAAGCTTTCTTT. This chain uses TRBV20-1 with TRBJ1-1; D ambiguous. In germline, CDR1 is DFQATT, CDR2 SNEGSKA (reference sequence). The CDR3 covers 13 residues. The V and J ends lost 6 bases and 1 base respectively, with 12 bases between them.

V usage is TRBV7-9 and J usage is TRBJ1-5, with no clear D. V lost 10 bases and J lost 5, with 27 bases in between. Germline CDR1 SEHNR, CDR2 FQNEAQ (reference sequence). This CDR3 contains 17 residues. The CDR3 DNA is TGTGCCATCAGACAAAATGCACGCCAGGTAGGCCATCAGCCCCAGCATTTT. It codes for CAIRQNARQVGHQPQHF.

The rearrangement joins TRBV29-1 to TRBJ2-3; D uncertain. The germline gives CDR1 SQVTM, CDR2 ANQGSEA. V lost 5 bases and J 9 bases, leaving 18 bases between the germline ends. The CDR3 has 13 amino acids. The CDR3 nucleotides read TGCAGCGTTTGTCCCCTGGGAAGCCTGACGCAGTATTTT. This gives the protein CSVCPLGSLTQYF.

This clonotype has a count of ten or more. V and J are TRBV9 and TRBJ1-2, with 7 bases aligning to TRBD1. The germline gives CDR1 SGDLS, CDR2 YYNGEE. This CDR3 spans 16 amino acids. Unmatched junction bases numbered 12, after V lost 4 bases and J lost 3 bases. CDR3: CASSPQRTGGDYGYTF. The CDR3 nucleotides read TGTGCCAGCAGCCCACAAAGGACAGGCGGCGACTATGGCTACACCTTC.

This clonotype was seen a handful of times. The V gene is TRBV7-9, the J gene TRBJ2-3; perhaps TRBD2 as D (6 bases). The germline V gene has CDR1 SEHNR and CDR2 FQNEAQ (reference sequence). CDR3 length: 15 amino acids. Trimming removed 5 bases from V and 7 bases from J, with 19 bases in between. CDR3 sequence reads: CASSTGTSARYTQYF. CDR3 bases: TGTGCCAGCAGCACCGGGACTTCCGCACGTTATACGCAGTATTTT.

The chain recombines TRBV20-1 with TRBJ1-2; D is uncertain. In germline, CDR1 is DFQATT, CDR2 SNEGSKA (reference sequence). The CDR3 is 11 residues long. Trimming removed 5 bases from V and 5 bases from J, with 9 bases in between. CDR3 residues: CSAGSFYGYTF. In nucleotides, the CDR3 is TGCAGTGCTGGTTCGTTTTATGGCTACACCTTC.

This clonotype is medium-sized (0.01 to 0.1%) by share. CDR3 bases: TGTGCCAGCAGTGAGGACAGGGTAAAATCACCCCTCCACTTT. Protein product: CASSEDRVKSPLHF. The V and J genes are TRBV6-1 and TRBJ1-6; 8 bases fit TRBD1. The CDR3 sequence is 14 residues long. Trimming took 3 bases from V and 10 from J; bases not matched to a gene: 5. Germline V lookup: CDR1 MNHNS, CDR2 SASEGT.

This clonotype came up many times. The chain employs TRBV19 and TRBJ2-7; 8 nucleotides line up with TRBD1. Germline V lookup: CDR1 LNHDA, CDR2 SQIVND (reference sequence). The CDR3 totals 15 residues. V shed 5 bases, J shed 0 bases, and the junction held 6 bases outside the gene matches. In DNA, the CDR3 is TGTGCCAGTAGTGCCTCGGGGACAGGCTCCTACGAGCAGTACTTC. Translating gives CASSASGTGSYEQYF.

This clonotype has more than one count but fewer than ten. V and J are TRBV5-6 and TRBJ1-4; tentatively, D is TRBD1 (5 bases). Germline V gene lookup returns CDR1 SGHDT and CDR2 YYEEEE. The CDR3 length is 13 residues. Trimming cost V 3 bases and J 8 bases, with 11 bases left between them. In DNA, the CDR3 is TGTGCCAGCAGCTCGGGACGTAGGGAAAAACTGTTTTTT. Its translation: CASSSGRREKLFF.

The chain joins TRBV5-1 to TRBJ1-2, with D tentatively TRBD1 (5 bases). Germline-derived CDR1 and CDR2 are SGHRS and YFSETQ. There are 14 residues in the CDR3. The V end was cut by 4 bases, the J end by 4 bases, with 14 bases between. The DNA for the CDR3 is TGCGCCAGCAGCCAATTTGACAGTCCCTATGGCTACACCTTC. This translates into CASSQFDSPYGYTF.

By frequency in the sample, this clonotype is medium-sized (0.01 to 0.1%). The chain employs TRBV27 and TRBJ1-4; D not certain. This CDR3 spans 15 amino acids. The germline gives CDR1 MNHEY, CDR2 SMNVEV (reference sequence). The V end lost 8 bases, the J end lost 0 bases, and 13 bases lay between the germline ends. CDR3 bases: TGTGCCAGCCGACCTTGGGTCTCAACTAATGAAAAACTGTTTTTT. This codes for CASRPWVSTNEKLFF.

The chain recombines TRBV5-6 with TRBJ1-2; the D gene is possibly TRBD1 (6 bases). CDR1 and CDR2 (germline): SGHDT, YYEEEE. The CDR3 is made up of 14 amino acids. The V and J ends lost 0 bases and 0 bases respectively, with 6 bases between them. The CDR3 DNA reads TGTGCCAGCAGCTTGGGGGGGCCTAACTATGGCTACACCTTC. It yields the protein CASSLGGPNYGYTF. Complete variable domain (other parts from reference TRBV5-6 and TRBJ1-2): DAGVTQSPTHLIKTRGQQVTLRCSPKSGHDTVSWYQQALGQGPQFIFQYYEEEERQRGNFPDRFSGHQFPNYSSELNVNALLLGDSALYLCASSLGGPNYGYTFGSGTRLTVV.

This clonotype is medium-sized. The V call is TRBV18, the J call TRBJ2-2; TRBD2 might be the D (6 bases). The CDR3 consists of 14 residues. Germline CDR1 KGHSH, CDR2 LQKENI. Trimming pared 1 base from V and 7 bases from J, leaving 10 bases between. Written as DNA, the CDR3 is TGTGCCAGCTCACCACGAAGGGAGGACGGGGAGCTGTTTTTT. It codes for CASSPRREDGELFF.

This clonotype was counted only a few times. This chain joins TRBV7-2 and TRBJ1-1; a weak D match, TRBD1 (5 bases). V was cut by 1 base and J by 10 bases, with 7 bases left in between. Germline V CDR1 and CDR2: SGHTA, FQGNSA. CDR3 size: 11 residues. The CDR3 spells CASSLVGTAFF. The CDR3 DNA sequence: TGTGCCAGCAGCTTAGTGGGGACAGCTTTCTTT.